These 20 T cell receptor beta chains share one sample of origin, sequenced in a study of cytomegalovirus exposure and HLA in healthy donors. PCR employed 60 Vbeta and 13 Jbeta primers. Sequencing used immunoSEQ multiplex PCR; TCRdb keeps in-frame clones, though not all of them. The repertoire includes some 170,000 clones, around 86% of them detected once, and 4.1% sits in the top ten. Material: PBMCs. These receptors were taken from a middle-aged man in good health and CMV-seropositive.

The rearrangement links TRBV7-8 to TRBJ1-5; a possible D gene is TRBD1 (6 bases). In germline, CDR1 is SGHVS, CDR2 FQNEAQ. The CDR3 extends over 15 amino acids. Trimming left V 0 bases short and J 5 bases short, with 11 bases between. CDR3 amino acids: CASSLAPGVDQPQHF. The CDR3 DNA reads TGTGCCAGCAGCTTAGCCCCAGGGGTGGATCAGCCCCAGCATTTT. The full variable domain, with the rest looked up from reference TRBV7-8 and TRBJ1-5, is GAGVSQSPRYKVAKRGQDVALRCDPISGHVSLFWYQQALGQGPEFLTYFQNEAQLDKSGLPSDRFFAERPEGSVSTLKIQRTQQEDSAVYLCASSLAPGVDQPQHFGDGTRLSIL.

This rearrangement joins TRBV29-1 to TRBJ2-1; D perhaps matches TRBD1 (5 bases). The ends were cut back, 4 bases at V and 1 base at J, with 11 bases in the middle. The CDR3 extends over 14 amino acids. Germline CDR1 reads SQVTM; CDR2 reads ANQGSEA. Here the CDR3 reads CSVVQGFSYNEQFF. The CDR3 DNA reads TGCAGCGTTGTGCAGGGTTTTTCCTACAATGAGCAGTTCTTC.

This clone is a singleton in its sample. The CDR3, as DNA: TGTGCCAGCAGTTTGGGACAGGGTGGTACCTACGAGCAGTACTTC. Translated, it gives CASSLGQGGTYEQYF. This chain connects TRBV28 to TRBJ2-7, with 9 bases lining up with TRBD1. Germline CDR1 and CDR2: MDHEN and SYDVKM. V lost 3 bases and J lost 2; bases outside the gene matches: 5. The CDR3 runs to 15 residues.

The V gene is TRBV7-2, the J gene TRBJ2-2; D is perhaps TRBD2 (5 bases). V was clipped by 5 bases and J by 4 bases, with 17 bases between them. Germline loops: CDR1 SGHTA, CDR2 FQGNSA. CDR3 length: 16 residues. The CDR3 loop is CASSIPTRAGTGELFF. In DNA form, the CDR3 reads TGTGCCAGCAGCATACCTACTCGGGCGGGCACCGGGGAGCTGTTTTTT. The variable domain in full, completed from reference TRBV7-2 and TRBJ2-2, reads GAGVSQSPSNKVTEKGKDVELRCDPISGHTALYWYRQSLGQGLEFLIYFQGNSAPDKSGLPSDRFSAERTGGSVSTLTIQRTQQEDSAVYLCASSIPTRAGTGELFFGEGSRLTVL.

The chain joins TRBV9 to TRBJ2-1; 9 bases map to TRBD2. This CDR3 has 15 amino acids. The trim removed 5 bases at V and 0 bases at J, leaving 3 bases unmatched. In germline, CDR1 is SGDLS, CDR2 YYNGEE. The CDR3 region has the DNA TGTGCCAGCAGGGGTAGCGGGAGCTCCTACAATGAGCAGTTCTTC. Its protein product is CASRGSGSSYNEQFF.

This clone was seen just once. The junction shows a germline mismatch at one end, possibly a read error. The chain links TRBV7-9 to TRBJ2-3; 7 nucleotides match TRBD2. The CDR3 is made up of 15 amino acids. The germline V gene has CDR1 SEHNR and CDR2 FQNEAQ (reference sequence). DNA of the CDR3: TGTTCCAGCAGCAAAACTCAGACTAGCCTAGATACGCAGTATTTT. Its translation is CSSSKTQTSLDTQYF.

This clone has just a few counts. The V and J genes are TRBV5-1 and TRBJ1-2; 9 nucleotides line up with TRBD1. Per germline, CDR1 SGHRS and CDR2 YFSETQ. V gave up 4 bases and J gave up 8 bases; unmatched junction bases: 12. This CDR3 has 15 amino acids. CDR3 nucleotide sequence: TGCGCCAGCAGCGTGGGAGGTACAGGGGGCGAAGGCTACACCTTC. Residues: CASSVGGTGGEGYTF.

The genes are TRBV4-2 and TRBJ2-1; 11 bases are a match to TRBD2. Germline CDR1 LGHNA, CDR2 YNFKEQ. There are 17 residues in the CDR3. Trimming took 0 bases from V and 3 from J; bases not matched to a gene: 4. The CDR3 here is CASSQEVAGGDYNEQFF. The CDR3, as DNA: TGTGCCAGCAGCCAAGAGGTAGCGGGGGGGGACTACAATGAGCAGTTCTTC.

This clone was counted only a few times. J is TRBJ1-1 and V is TRBV19; D unresolved. V lost 3 bases and J lost 1, with 9 bases in between. This CDR3 contains 14 residues. Germline V CDR1 and CDR2: LNHDA, SQIVND (reference sequence). DNA for the CDR3: TGTGCCAGTAGTATGGTCCCAGGGAACACTGAAGCTTTCTTT. Protein sequence: CASSMVPGNTEAFF.

This clone was counted once. The chain uses TRBV6-1 and TRBJ2-5; D may be TRBD1 (6 bases). This CDR3 is built from 13 residues. V lost 7 bases, J lost 2 bases, and 11 bases lay in between. Germline loops: CDR1 MNHNS, CDR2 SASEGT. The CDR3 region is CASMDRRQETQYF. CDR3 nucleotide sequence: TGTGCCAGCATGGACAGAAGACAAGAGACCCAGTACTTC.

The gene calls are TRBV10-3 and TRBJ2-5; tentatively, D is TRBD1 (5 bases). Germline V gene sequence: CDR1 ENHRY, CDR2 SYGVKD. The length of the CDR3 is 13 residues. The germline V and J ends were trimmed by 5 bases and 0 bases, with 7 bases remaining between them. CDR3 amino acids: CAISRGHQETQYF. CDR3 coding DNA: TGTGCCATCAGTAGGGGTCACCAAGAGACCCAGTACTTC.

The chain carries TRBV5-5 and TRBJ2-7, with a weak D call TRBD2 (6 bases). There are 14 residues in the CDR3. Germline CDR1 and CDR2: SGHKS and YYEKEE (reference sequence). Trimming cost V 1 base and J 5 bases, with 13 bases left between them. The chain's CDR3 is CASSLRQGLDEQYF. The CDR3, as DNA: TGTGCCAGCAGCTTGCGGCAGGGACTCGACGAGCAGTACTTC.

The chain has TRBV28 and TRBJ1-2, with TRBD1 as a possible D gene (5 bases). V was clipped by 5 bases and J by 3 bases, with 16 bases between them. CDR3 size: 15 residues. Germline CDR1 MDHEN, CDR2 SYDVKM. CDR3 protein: CASSGQGSGDYGYTF. CDR3 nucleotides: TGTGCCAGCAGTGGCCAGGGATCGGGTGACTATGGCTACACCTTC.

This clone was observed a few times. The J gene is TRBJ2-3, the V gene TRBV19; a weak D match, TRBD2 (6 bases). The CDR3 loop spans 13 amino acids. Looked up from germline, CDR1 is LNHDA and CDR2 is SQIVND (reference sequence). V was cut by 7 bases and J by 1 base, with 9 bases left in between. DNA of the CDR3: TGTGCCAGTACCAGGGAGGGCACAGATACGCAGTATTTT. Protein: CASTREGTDTQYF.

V usage is TRBV7-8 and J usage is TRBJ1-5; no clear D. Germline-derived CDR1 and CDR2 are SGHVS and FQNEAQ. The CDR3 length is 16 residues. The ends were cut back, 8 bases at V and 0 bases at J, with 17 bases in the middle. As DNA, the CDR3 is TGTGCCAGCCACTCCGGGTCAGTAGATAGCAATCAGCCCCAGCATTTT. Translation gives CASHSGSVDSNQPQHF.

This clone has only a few counts. The CDR3 loop reads CASSQGQGFEAFF. CDR3 nucleotide sequence: TGCGCCAGCAGCCAAGGACAGGGCTTTGAAGCTTTCTTT. This chain links TRBV4-3 with TRBJ1-1; 7 nucleotides agree with TRBD1. V lost 1 base to trimming and J lost 7 bases; unmatched junction nucleotides: 3. CDR3 length equals 13 residues. Germline V gives CDR1 LGHNA, CDR2 YSLEER.

This sequence joins TRBV7-2 and TRBJ2-7, with D tentatively TRBD1 (5 bases). Trimming left V 5 bases short and J 1 base short, with 12 bases between. This CDR3 has 14 amino acids. The V gene's germline CDR1 is SGHTA and CDR2 FQGNSA. This CDR3 reads CASSTSQVSYEQYF. CDR3 in DNA: TGTGCCAGCAGCACTTCACAGGTATCCTACGAGCAGTACTTC.

In the case of this clone: One junction end does not reproduce the germline sequence, and a read error may be involved. This chain uses TRBV4-1 with TRBJ2-7; 8 bases map to TRBD2. The CDR3 contains 16 residues. From germline, CDR1 is MGHRA and CDR2 YSYEKL. The CDR3 region has the DNA TGCGCCAGCAGCCAAGAGGGAGCGGGAGCACTCTACGGGCAGTACTTC. This sequence encodes CASSQEGAGALYGQYF.

The chain combines TRBV6-1 with TRBJ2-3; D perhaps matches TRBD1 (7 bases). Trimming cost V 4 bases and J 6 bases, with 17 bases left between them. This CDR3 contains 15 residues. Per germline, CDR1 MNHNS and CDR2 SASEGT. The CDR3: CASSGRDRPTDTQYF. DNA for the CDR3: TGTGCCAGCAGTGGGCGGGACAGACCCACGGATACGCAGTATTTT.

The rearrangement links TRBV30 to TRBJ2-5, with 7 bases that match TRBD1. The germline V gene has CDR1 GTSNPN and CDR2 SVGIG (reference sequence). Trimming cost V 5 bases and J 4 bases; bases outside gene matches: 7. The length of the CDR3 is 13 residues. The CDR3 sequence is CAWAYNRGETQYF. CDR3 bases: TGTGCCTGGGCCTACAACAGGGGAGAGACCCAGTACTTC.